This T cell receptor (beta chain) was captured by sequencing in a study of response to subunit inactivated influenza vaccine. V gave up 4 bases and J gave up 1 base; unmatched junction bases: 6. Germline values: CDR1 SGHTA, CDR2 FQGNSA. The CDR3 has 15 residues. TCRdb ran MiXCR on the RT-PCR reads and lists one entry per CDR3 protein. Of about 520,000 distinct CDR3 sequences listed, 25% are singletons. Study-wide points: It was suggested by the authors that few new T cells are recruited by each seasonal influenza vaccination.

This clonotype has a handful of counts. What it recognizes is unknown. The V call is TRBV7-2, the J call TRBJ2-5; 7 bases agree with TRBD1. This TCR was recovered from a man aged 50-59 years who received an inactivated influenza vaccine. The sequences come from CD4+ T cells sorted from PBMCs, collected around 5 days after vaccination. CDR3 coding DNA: TGTGCCAGCAGCTCCCGGGACAGATCCCAAGAGACCCAGTACTTC. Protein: CASSSRDRSQETQYF. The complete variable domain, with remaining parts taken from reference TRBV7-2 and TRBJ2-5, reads GAGVSQSPSNKVTEKGKDVELRCDPISGHTALYWYRQSLGQGLEFLIYFQGNSAPDKSGLPSDRFSAERTGGSVSTLTIQRTQQEDSAVYLCASSSRDRSQETQYFGPGTRLLVL.